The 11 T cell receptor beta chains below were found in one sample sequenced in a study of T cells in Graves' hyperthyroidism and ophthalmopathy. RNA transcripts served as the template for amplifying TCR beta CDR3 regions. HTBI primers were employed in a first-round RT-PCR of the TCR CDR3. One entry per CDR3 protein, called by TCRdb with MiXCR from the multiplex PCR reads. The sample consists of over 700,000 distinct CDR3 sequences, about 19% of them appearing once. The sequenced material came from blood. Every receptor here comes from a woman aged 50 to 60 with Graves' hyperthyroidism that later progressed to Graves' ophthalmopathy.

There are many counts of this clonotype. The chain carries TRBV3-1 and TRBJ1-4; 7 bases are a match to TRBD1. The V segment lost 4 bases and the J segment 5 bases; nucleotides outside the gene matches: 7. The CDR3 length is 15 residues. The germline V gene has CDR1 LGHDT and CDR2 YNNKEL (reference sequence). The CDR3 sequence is CASSPGGMRNEKLFF. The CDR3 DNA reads TGTGCCAGCAGCCCAGGGGGAATGAGAAATGAAAAACTGTTTTTT.

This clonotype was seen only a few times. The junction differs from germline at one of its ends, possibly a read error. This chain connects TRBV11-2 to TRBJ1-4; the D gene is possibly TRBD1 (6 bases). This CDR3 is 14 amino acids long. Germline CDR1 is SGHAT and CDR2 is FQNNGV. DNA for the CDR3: TGTACCAGCAGTTACAGGGATCCTAATGAAAAACTGTTTTTT. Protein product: CTSSYRDPNEKLFF.

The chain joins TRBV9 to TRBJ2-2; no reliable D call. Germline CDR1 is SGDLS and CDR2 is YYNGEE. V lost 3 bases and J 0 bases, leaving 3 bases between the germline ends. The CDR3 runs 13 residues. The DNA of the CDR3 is TGTGCCAGCAGCGAAGCGAACACCGGGGAGCTGTTTTTT. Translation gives CASSEANTGELFF.

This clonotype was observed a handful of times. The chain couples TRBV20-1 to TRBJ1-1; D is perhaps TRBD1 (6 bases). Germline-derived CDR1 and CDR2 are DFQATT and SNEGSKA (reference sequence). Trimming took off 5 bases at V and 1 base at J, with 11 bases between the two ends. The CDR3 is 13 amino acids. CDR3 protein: CSAGRGPNTEAFF. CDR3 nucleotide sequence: TGCAGTGCTGGCAGGGGCCCGAACACTGAAGCTTTCTTT.

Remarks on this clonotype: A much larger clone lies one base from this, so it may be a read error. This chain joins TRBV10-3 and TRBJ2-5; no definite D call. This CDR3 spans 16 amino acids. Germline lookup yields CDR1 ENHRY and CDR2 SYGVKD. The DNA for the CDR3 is TGTGCCATCGGTGAGTCGATGAGGCACCCCCGAGATGGCCAGTACTTC. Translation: CAIGESMRHPRDGQYF.

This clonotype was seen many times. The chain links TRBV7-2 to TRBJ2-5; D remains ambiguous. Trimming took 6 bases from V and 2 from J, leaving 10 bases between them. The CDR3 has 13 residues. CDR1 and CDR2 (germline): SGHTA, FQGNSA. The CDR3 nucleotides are TGTGCCAGCAGATACGGACCGCAAGAGACCCAGTACTTC. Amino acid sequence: CASRYGPQETQYF.

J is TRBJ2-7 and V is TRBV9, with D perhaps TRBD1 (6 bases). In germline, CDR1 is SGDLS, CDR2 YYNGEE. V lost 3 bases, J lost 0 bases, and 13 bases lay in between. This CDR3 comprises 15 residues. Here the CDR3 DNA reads TGTGCCAGCAGCGAGGACGGCAGGGGCTCCTACGAGCAGTACTTC. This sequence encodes CASSEDGRGSYEQYF.

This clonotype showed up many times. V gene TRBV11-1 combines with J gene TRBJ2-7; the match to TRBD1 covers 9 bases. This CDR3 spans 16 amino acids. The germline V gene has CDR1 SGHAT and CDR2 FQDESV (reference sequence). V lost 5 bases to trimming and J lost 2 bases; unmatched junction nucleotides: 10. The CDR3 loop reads CASSIGQGRTPYEQYF. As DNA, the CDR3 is TGTGCCAGCAGCATCGGACAGGGGCGAACCCCCTACGAGCAGTACTTC.

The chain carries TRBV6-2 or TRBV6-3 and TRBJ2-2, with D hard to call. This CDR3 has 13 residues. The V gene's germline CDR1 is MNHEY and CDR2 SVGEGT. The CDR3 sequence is CVGSAITSGELFF. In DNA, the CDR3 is TGTGTCGGCAGTGCTATAACCTCCGGGGAGCTGTTTTTT.

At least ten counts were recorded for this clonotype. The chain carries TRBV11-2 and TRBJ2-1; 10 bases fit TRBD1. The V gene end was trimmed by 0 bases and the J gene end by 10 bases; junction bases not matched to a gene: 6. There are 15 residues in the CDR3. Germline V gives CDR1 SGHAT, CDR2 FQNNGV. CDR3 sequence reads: CASSLEGQGIGEQFF. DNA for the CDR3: TGTGCCAGCAGCTTAGAGGGACAGGGGATCGGAGAGCAGTTCTTC.

The CDR3 bases are TGTGCCAGTAGTATTATTTCTGGGTCTGAAGCTTTCTTT. Translated, it gives CASSIISGSEAFF. The chain couples TRBV19 to TRBJ1-1; D gene unclear. The CDR3 loop spans 13 amino acids. V lost 3 bases to trimming and J lost 6 bases, with 11 bases between them. Germline values: CDR1 LNHDA, CDR2 SQIVND (reference sequence).